This record looks at one T cell receptor beta chain sequence and its context. As yet, its antigen is unknown. This CDR3 is built from 13 residues. Trimming stripped 3 bases from V and 3 bases from J, with 6 bases between. The germline V gene encodes CDR1 MNHEY and CDR2 SMNVEV (reference sequence). The source of the sample is a study of OX40 agonist ivuxolimab in advanced cancers. Study information: At doses from 0.01 to 10 mg/kg, patients were given intravenous ivuxolimab every 2 weeks. Points from the study as a whole: Low normalized T-cell clonal expansion also characterized some of the nonresponders.

Data came from immunoSEQ multiplex PCR; TCRdb stores just in-frame clones and leaves some out. Here the sample spans more than 20,000 clones, approximately 80% being singletons. The TCR was taken from an adult with an advanced solid tumor such as melanoma, head and neck, liver or kidney cancer. This chain joins TRBV27 and TRBJ1-5, with D maybe TRBD1 (5 bases). The sample consisted of CD4+ or CD8+ T cells sorted from blood, taken in a trial of the OX40 agonist ivuxolimab. The CDR3: CASSFGHNQPQHF. CDR3 nucleotides: TGTGCCAGCAGTTTCGGACACAATCAGCCCCAGCATTTT.